This T cell receptor (beta chain) was observed in a study of blood T cell repertoires in COVID-19. Study-wide context: Donors in the United States, Italy and Spain gave samples during acute or convalescent COVID-19.

Assay used: immunoSEQ multiplex PCR; TCRdb lists only in-frame clones, some missing. There are 85,000 to 100,000 clones in the sample; roughly 90% occur only once, and more than 7% lies in the top ten. The sequence came from a man aged 55 to 70 with acute or convalescent COVID-19. The sequenced material came from peripheral blood.

For the CDR3, the DNA is TGTGCCAGCAGTGAAGCCAGGGTTAATTCACCCCTCCACTTT. Amino acids: CASSEARVNSPLHF. The V call is TRBV6-1, the J call TRBJ1-6; D might be TRBD1 (5 bases). The germline CDR1 and CDR2 sequences are MNHNS and SASEGT. This CDR3 region has 14 residues. Trimming cost V 0 bases and J 6 bases, with 6 bases left between them.